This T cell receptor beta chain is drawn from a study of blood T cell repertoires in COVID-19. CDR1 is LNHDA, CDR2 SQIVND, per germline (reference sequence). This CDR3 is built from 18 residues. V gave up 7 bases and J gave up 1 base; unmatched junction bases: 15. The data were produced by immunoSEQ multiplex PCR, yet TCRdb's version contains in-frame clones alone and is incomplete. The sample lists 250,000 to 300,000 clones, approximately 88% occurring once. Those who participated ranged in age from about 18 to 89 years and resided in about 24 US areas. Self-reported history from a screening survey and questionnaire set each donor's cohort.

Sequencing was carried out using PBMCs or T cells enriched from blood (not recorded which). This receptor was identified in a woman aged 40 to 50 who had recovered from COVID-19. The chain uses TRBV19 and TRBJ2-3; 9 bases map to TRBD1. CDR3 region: CASKTSLGTGSRTDTQYF. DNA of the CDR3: TGTGCCAGTAAAACCTCACTCGGGACAGGGAGTCGCACAGATACGCAGTATTTT.